This record covers a single T cell receptor (beta chain). Antigen specificity is unknown. Unique-molecular-identifier-tagged TCR beta cDNA libraries were used. TCRdb itself ran the PCR reads through MiXCR, one entry per CDR3 protein. The sample shows fewer than 850,000 distinct CDR3 sequences, 25% to 30% of them seen only once. These data originate in a study of post-analysis software for immune sequencing data. Study results and caveats: About five TRBV segments occurring more often in patients than controls included TRBV5-6, TRBV5-1 and TRBV20-1.

Germline CDR1 reads SQVTM; CDR2 reads ANQGSEA. CDR3 length equals 15 residues. V lost 5 bases to trimming and J lost 3 bases, with 17 bases between them. The sample comprised blood. This receptor was obtained from a girl aged 10 to 17 with multiple sclerosis. The V gene is TRBV29-1, the J gene TRBJ1-5, with TRBD1 as a possible D gene (5 bases). CDR3: CSVSDSGRNNQPQHF. The CDR3 DNA follows: TGCAGCGTTTCCGACAGTGGACGGAACAATCAGCCCCAGCATTTT.